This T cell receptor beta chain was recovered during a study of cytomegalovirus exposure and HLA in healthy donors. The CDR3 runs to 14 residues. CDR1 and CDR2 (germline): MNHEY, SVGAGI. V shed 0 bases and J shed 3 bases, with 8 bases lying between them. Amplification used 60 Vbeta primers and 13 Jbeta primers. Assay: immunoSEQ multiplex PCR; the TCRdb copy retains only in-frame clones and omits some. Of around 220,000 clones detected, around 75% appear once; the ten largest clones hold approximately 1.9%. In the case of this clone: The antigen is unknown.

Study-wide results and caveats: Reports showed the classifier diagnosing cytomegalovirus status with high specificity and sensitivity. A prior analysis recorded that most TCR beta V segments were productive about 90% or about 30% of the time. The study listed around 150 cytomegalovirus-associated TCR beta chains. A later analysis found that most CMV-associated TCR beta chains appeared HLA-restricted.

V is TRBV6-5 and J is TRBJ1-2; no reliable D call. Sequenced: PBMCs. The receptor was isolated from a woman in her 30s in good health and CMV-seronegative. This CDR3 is CASSYSTGYYGYTF. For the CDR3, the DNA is TGTGCCAGCAGTTACTCGACCGGGTACTATGGCTACACCTTC.